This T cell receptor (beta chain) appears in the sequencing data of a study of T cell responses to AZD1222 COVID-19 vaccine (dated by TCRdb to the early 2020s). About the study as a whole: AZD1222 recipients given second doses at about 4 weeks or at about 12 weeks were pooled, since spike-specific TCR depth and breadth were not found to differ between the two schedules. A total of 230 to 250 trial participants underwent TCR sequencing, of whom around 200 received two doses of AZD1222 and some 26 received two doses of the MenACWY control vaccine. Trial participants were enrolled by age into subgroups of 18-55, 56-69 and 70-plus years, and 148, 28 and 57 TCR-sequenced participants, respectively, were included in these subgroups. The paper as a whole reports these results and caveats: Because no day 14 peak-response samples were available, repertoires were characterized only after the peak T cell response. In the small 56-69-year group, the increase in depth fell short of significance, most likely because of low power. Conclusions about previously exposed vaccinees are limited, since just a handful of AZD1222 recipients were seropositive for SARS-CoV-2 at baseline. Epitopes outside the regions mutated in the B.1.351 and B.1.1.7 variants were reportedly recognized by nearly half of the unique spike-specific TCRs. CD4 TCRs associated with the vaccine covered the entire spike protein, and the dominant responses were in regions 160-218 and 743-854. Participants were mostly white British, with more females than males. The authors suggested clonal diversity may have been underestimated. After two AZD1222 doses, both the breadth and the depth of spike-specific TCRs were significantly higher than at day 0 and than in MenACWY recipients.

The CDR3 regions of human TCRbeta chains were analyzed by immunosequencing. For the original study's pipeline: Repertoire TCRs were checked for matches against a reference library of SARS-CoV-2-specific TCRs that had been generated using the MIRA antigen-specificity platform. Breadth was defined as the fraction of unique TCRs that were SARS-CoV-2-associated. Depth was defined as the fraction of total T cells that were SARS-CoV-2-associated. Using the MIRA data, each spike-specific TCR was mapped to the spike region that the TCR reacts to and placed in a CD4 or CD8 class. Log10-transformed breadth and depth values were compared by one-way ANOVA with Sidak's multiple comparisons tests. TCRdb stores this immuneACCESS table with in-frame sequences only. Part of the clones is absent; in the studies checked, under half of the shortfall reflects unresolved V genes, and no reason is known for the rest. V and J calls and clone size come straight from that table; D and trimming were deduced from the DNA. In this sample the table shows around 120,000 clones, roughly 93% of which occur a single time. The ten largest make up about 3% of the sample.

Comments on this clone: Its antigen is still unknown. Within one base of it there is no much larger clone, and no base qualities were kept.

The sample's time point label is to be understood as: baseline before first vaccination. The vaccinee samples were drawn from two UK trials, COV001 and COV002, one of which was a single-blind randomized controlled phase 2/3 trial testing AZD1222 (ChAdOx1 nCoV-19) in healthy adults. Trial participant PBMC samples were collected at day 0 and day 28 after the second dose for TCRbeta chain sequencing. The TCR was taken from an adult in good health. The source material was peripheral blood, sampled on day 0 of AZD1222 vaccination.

The DNA reads as follows: TGTGCCAGCAATGGAATCCAGGGGCTTTACGAGCAGTACTTC. The encoded protein is CASNGIQGLYEQYF. The chain is encoded by TRBV6-5 joined to TRBJ2-7, and perhaps TRBD1 as D gene, on 6 matching bases. The germline V gene supplies CDR1 MNHEY and CDR2 SVGAGI. The CDR3 contains 14 residues, cysteine and phenylalanine counted. Of all the DNA, just the CDR3 is kept, 42 bases in frame from base 1. V lost 7 bases and J lost 4 bases; the stretch between them is 17 bases long.